Below, 5 T cell receptor beta chains from the same sample are listed, as sequenced in a study of blood T cell repertoires in COVID-19 (TCRdb year 2020). The receptor library was made with the immunoSEQ multiplex PCR assay. TCRdb took over this immuneACCESS table, retaining in-frame rearrangements with V and J assigned. Such tables are incomplete; in checked studies, under half of the missing clones stem from an unresolved V gene, and the remainder is unexplained. Within this sample are about 140,000 clones, with approximately 85% of them counted one time only. The top ten clonotypes cover roughly 2.9% of the sample. Sequencing input: peripheral blood. The receptors stem from a man aged 50 to 60 with acute or convalescent COVID-19.

This chain connects TRBV12-3 or TRBV12-4 to TRBJ2-1; tentatively, D is TRBD1 (6 bases). This CDR3 contains 13 residues. V was trimmed by 5 bases and J by 5 bases, leaving 10 bases between them. The CDR3 region is CASSQDRNNEQFF. The CDR3 DNA follows: TGTGCCAGCAGTCAGGACAGAAACAATGAGCAGTTCTTC.

The chain recombines TRBV5-4 with TRBJ2-1; a weak D match, TRBD2 (6 bases). CDR1 SGHNT and CDR2 YYREEE come from the germline V gene (reference sequence). The CDR3 has 15 residues. V was pared by 0 bases and J by 3 bases, with 10 bases between. The CDR3 nucleotides read TGTGCCAGCAGCTTGGGACTAGATTTCTACAATGAGCAGTTCTTC. Translated, it gives CASSLGLDFYNEQFF.

The CDR3 region has the DNA TGTGCCAGCAGCTCAAAACGCCGGGACAGACAAGAGACCCAGTACTTC. This encodes CASSSKRRDRQETQYF. V and J are TRBV5-4 and TRBJ2-5; 7 nucleotides agree with TRBD1. The CDR3 length is 16 residues. J lost 2 bases, V lost 3 bases, and 10 bases had no gene match. CDR1 is SGHNT, CDR2 YYREEE, per germline (reference sequence).

V is TRBV2 and J is TRBJ1-1; tentative D call: TRBD1 (5 bases). This CDR3 has 15 amino acids. V dropped 10 bases and J dropped 0 bases, with 18 bases sitting between them. Germline CDR1 and CDR2: SNHLY and FYNNEI. The CDR3 DNA sequence: TGTGCCACCCCCTTTGCCGCAGGGTTGAACACTGAAGCTTTCTTT. The encoded protein is CATPFAAGLNTEAFF.

The gene calls are TRBV9 and TRBJ1-2; unclear D gene. The CDR3 totals 11 residues. The germline V gene has CDR1 SGDLS and CDR2 YYNGEE. Trimming left V 5 bases short and J 10 bases short, with 12 bases between. CDR3 coding DNA: TGTGCCAGCAGTGGCCCAGGCCCCTACACCTTC. Translating gives CASSGPGPYTF.